This T cell receptor beta chain was documented in a study of T cell responses to AZD1222 COVID-19 vaccine. Across the whole study: Whether given at about 4 or about 12 weeks, second doses were pooled.

Points from the study as a whole: Nearly half of unique spike-specific TCRs reportedly avoided B.1.351 and B.1.1.7 mutated regions. Seropositivity was recorded at baseline in only 5 or 6 AZD1222 recipients. Clonal diversity was possibly underestimated, and the donors were mostly white British, with more females.

Libraries were prepared by immunoSEQ multiplex PCR; TCRdb keeps only in-frame clonotypes and omits some of them. The sample includes 99,000 or so clones, about 89% seen only once; the top ten take about 19%. On this clone itself: Antigen: not known.

CDR1 SNHLY and CDR2 FYNNEI come from the germline V gene. The CDR3 loop spans 11 amino acids. J lost 13 bases, V lost 5 bases, and 4 bases had no gene match. The sequences come from peripheral blood, collected on day 0 of AZD1222 vaccination. The chain uses TRBV2 and TRBJ1-4, with 7 bases aligning to TRBD1. This sequence originates from an adult in good health. CDR3 DNA: TGTGCCAGCAGTTCACAGGGGAGACTGTTTTTT. Protein sequence: CASSSQGRLFF. The variable domain in full, with the rest retrieved from reference TRBV2 and TRBJ1-4, is EPEVTQTPSHQVTQMGQEVILRCVPISNHLYFYWYRQILGQKVEFLVSFYNNEISEKSEIFDDQFSVERPDGSNFTLKIRSTKLEDSAMYFCASSSQGRLFFGSGTQLSVL.